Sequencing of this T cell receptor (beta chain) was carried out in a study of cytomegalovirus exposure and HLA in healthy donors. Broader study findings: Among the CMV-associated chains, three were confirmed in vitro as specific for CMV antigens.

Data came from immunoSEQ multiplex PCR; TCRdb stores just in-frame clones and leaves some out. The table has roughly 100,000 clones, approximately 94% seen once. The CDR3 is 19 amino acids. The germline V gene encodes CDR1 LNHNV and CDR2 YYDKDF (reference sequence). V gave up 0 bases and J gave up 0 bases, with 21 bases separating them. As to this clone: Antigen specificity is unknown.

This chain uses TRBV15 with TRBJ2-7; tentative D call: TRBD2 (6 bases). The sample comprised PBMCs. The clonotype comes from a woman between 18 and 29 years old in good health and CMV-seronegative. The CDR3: CATSRDLSMLGGPSYEQYF. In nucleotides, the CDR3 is TGTGCCACCAGCAGAGATCTCAGCATGCTCGGAGGGCCCTCCTACGAGCAGTACTTC.